This TCR beta chain was sequenced during a study of shared clonotypes between healthy human individuals. This CDR3 comprises 14 residues. The germline CDR1 and CDR2 sequences are MGHRA and YSYEKL. The V end was cut by 4 bases, the J end by 1 base, with 8 bases between. The donor cohort consisted entirely of Caucasian adults residing in Nashville, Tennessee. Profiled with immunoSEQ multiplex PCR; TCRdb holds only in-frame clones, not every one. The table includes 2 million to 2.5 million clones, over 85% detected once. The sequence was collected from a man aged 18 to 35 in good health. Some clones in this sample may be carry-over from other donors' samples. Sequencing was done on a sample of naive CD4+ T cells from PBMCs. The subset: CD45RA+ positively selected. The chain is built from TRBV4-1 and TRBJ1-5; no reliable D call. The CDR3 nucleotides are TGCGCCAGCAGCCTGGACCGAAGCAATCAGCCCCAGCATTTT. Protein: CASSLDRSNQPQHF.